These 6 T cell receptor beta chains share one sample of origin, sequenced in a study of identical twins (dated by TCRdb to the mid-2010s). The library relied on 5' RACE. Sequencing took place on an Illumina HiSeq 2000. TCRdb reprocessing: public reads trimmed at Q25 with fastp, clones called with MiXCR, in-frame beta chains kept. Rows are unified per CDR3 protein, each entry keeping the most common DNA and genes. The sample yields around 530,000 distinct CDR3 sequences; roughly 15% were counted once. The ten largest clones take up around 0.48% of the sample. Separately, the same data were catalogued under a study of yellow fever vaccine responses in identical twins.

The specimen was CD4+ T cells sorted from blood. The source of these receptors is a woman under 30 in good health.

The chain recombines TRBV19 with TRBJ1-5; 7 bases line up with TRBD1. In germline, CDR1 is LNHDA, CDR2 SQIVND (reference sequence). V was pared by 4 bases and J by 1 base, with 7 bases of the junction left unmatched. The CDR3 totals 16 residues. The DNA of the CDR3 is TGTGCCAGTAGTACCCAGACAGGGAGGAGCAATCAGCCCCAGCATTTT. It yields the protein CASSTQTGRSNQPQHF.

V is TRBV11-2 and J is TRBJ2-1, with D unclear. The CDR3 has 14 residues. With 5 bases removed from V and 9 bases from J, the gap between germline ends came to 17 bases. Germline CDR1 and CDR2: SGHAT and FQNNGV. CDR3 sequence: CASSPTGKPGEQFF. In DNA form, the CDR3 reads TGTGCCAGCAGCCCCACTGGGAAGCCAGGTGAGCAGTTCTTC.

This clonotype was counted between two and nine times. The chain recombines TRBV24-1 with TRBJ2-2; weak D call: TRBD1 (5 bases). The CDR3 has 13 amino acids. Trimming took off 7 bases at V and 0 bases at J, with 5 bases between the two ends. From germline, CDR1 is KGHDR and CDR2 SFDVKD. The CDR3 sequence: CATRTANTGELFF. The CDR3 coding sequence is TGTGCCACCAGGACAGCGAACACCGGGGAGCTGTTTTTT.

This chain connects TRBV9 to TRBJ2-3, with 8 bases identical to TRBD1. The CDR3 extends over 16 amino acids. The V and J ends lost 4 bases and 4 bases, in that order; junction bases with no gene match: 11. Germline assignment: CDR1 SGDLS and CDR2 YYNGEE. CDR3 nucleotides: TGTGCCAGCAGCACCCAGGACAGGGTGGGAGCAGATACGCAGTATTTT. Amino acid sequence: CASSTQDRVGADTQYF.

The rearrangement uses TRBV7-9 and TRBJ2-2; 11 nucleotides align to TRBD1. CDR1 is SEHNR, CDR2 FQNEAQ, per germline (reference sequence). J lost 5 bases, V lost 5 bases, and 7 bases had no gene match. CDR3 length: 16 residues. The CDR3 protein is CASSPRTGGGTGELFF. The CDR3 nucleotides are TGTGCCAGCAGCCCTAGGACAGGGGGCGGAACCGGGGAGCTGTTTTTT.

This clonotype appeared a few times. The chain employs TRBV7-9 and TRBJ2-1; the match to TRBD2 covers 11 bases. The ends lost 6 bases at V and 3 bases at J; junction bases unmatched: 10. Germline V gene data show CDR1 as SEHNR and CDR2 as FQNEAQ (reference sequence). The CDR3 runs 17 residues. The CDR3, as DNA: TGTGCCAGCAGACCTGACCGACTAGCGGGACTCTACAATGAGCAGTTCTTC. Its translation: CASRPDRLAGLYNEQFF.